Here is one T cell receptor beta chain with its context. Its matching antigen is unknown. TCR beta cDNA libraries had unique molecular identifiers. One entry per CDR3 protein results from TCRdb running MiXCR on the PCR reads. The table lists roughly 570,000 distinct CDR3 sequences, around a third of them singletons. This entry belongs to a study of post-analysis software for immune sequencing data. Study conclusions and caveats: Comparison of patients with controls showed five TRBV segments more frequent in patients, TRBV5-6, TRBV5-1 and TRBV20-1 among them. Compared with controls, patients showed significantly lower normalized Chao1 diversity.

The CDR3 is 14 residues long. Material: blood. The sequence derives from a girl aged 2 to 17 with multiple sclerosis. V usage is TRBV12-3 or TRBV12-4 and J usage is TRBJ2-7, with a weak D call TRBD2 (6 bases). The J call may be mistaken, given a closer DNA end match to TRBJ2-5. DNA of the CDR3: TGTGCCAGCAGTTCCTCCGGGACTTTAGGGACCCAGTACTTC. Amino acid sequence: CASSSSGTLGTQYF.